This TCR beta chain was captured in a study of shared clonotypes between healthy human individuals. This clone was seen only a few times. Its antigen is currently unknown. Genomic DNA per cell subset filled all wells of several immunoSEQ plates. TCRdb keeps only in-frame clones here, not all; method: immunoSEQ multiplex PCR. The table shows just over 2,000,000 clones, with about 95% occurring only once. Terminally differentiated effector memory CD45RA+ cells were excluded by CCR7 positive selection of CD45RO-negative cells. Germline V lookup: CDR1 MNHEY, CDR2 SMNVEV (reference sequence). Between the trimmed V and J ends, which lost 5 bases and 6 bases, there was a span of 8 bases. The CDR3 totals 13 residues. General study findings and limits: Sharing across four donors was highest in naive CD4 (roughly 5%) and lowest in memory CD8 (roughly 0.4%).

This clonotype originated in a man younger than 30 in good health. The rearrangement links TRBV27 to TRBJ1-6; no clear D. Sequenced material: naive CD8+ T cells sorted from blood. The DNA of the CDR3 is TGTGCCAGCAGTGTTCAGGTTAATTCACCCCTCCACTTT. It yields the protein CASSVQVNSPLHF.